Below, one T cell receptor beta chain is given with its context. Its antigen is currently unknown. Germline assignment: CDR1 SGHRS and CDR2 YFSETQ. CDR3 length: 15 residues. V shed 4 bases and J 5 bases; nucleotides not matched to a gene: 5. This table comes from immunoSEQ multiplex PCR, and its TCRdb copy is limited to in-frame clones, with some not included. The sample lists some 220,000 clones; about 90% were seen once. The data were obtained in a study of cytomegalovirus exposure and HLA in healthy donors. Study results and limitations: Among TCR sequences, most were rare, though some public TCRs appeared in many donors. The CMV antigen specificity of a few CMV-associated chains was confirmed through in vitro analysis.

The donors formed part of the approximately 110-subject validation cohort, distinct from the roughly 620-subject first cohort. The source material was PBMCs. The chain combines TRBV5-1 with TRBJ2-1; 11 positions match TRBD1. The TCR comes from a woman between 18 and 30 years old in good health and CMV-seronegative. The CDR3 DNA reads as TGCGCCAGCAGCCAAAGGGACAGGGGGGACAATGAGCAGTTCTTC. It codes for CASSQRDRGDNEQFF.